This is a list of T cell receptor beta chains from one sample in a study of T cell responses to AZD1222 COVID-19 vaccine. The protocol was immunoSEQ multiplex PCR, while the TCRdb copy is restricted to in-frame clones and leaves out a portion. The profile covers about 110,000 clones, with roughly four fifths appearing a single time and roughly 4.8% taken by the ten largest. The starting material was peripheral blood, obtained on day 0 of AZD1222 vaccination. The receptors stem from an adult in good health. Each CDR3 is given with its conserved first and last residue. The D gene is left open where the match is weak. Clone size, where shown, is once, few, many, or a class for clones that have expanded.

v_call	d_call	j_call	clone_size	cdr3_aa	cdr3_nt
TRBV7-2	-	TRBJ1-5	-	CASRRQYNQPQHF	TGTGCCAGCAGGAGACAGTACAATCAGCCCCAGCATTTT
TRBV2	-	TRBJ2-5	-	CATTGQGGKETQYF	TGTGCCACCACAGGACAGGGAGGGAAAGAGACCCAGTACTTC
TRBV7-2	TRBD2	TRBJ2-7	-	CASSLGSTSMYEQYF	TGTGCCAGCAGCTTAGGATCGACTAGCATGTACGAGCAGTACTTC
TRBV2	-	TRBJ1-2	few	CASSEGYLVSGYTF	TGTGCCAGCAGTGAAGGCTATTTGGTCTCTGGCTACACCTTC
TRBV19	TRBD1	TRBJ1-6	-	CASRDRDLGPLHF	TGTGCCAGTAGGGACAGGGACCTGGGACCCCTCCACTTT
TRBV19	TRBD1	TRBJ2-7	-	CASSIVGQRQVEQYF	TGTGCCAGTAGTATAGTGGGACAGAGGCAGGTCGAGCAGTACTTC
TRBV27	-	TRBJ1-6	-	CASRLSGQARYNSPLHF	TGTGCCAGCAGGCTTTCCGGCCAAGCGCGTTATAATTCACCCCTCCACTTT
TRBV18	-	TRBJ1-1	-	CASSPTGMNTEAFF	TGTGCCAGCTCCCCCACAGGGATGAACACTGAAGCTTTCTTT
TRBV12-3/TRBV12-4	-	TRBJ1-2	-	CASTQQGPYGYTF	TGTGCCAGCACCCAACAGGGCCCCTATGGCTACACCTTC
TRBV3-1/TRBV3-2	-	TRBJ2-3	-	CASSQAARYTDTQYF	TGTGCCAGCAGCCAAGCCGCTAGGTACACAGATACGCAGTATTTT
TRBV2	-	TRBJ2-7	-	CASSEGTTSYEQYF	TGTGCCAGCAGTGAGGGCACTACCTCCTACGAGCAGTACTTC
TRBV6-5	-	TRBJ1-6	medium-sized	CASSPDRGSPLHF	TGTGCCAGCAGCCCCGACAGAGGATCACCCCTCCACTTT
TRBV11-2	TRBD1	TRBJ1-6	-	CASSLDGQGARSPLHF	TGTGCCAGCAGCTTAGATGGACAGGGGGCGCGTTCACCCCTCCACTTT
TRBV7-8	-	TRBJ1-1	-	CASSLAGFLKAEAFF	TGTGCCAGCAGCTTAGCAGGGTTTTTGAAGGCTGAAGCTTTCTTT
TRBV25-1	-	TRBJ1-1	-	CASSSEGWTEAFF	TGTGCCAGCAGTTCAGAAGGTTGGACTGAAGCTTTCTTT
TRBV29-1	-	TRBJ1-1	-	CSVATGGLPNTEAFF	TGCAGCGTTGCAACCGGGGGACTACCGAACACTGAAGCTTTCTTT
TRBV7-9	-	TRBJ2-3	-	CASSPLASGTDTQYF	TGTGCCAGCAGCCCGCTAGCAAGTGGCACAGATACGCAGTATTTT
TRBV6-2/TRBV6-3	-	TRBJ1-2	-	CASSYGQGNYGYTF	TGTGCCAGCAGTTACGGGCAGGGGAACTATGGCTACACCTTC
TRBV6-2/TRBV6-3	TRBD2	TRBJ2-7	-	CASSVTSGRFYEQYF	TGTGCCAGCAGCGTAACTAGCGGACGTTTCTACGAGCAGTACTTC
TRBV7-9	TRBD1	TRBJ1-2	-	CASSARQGGGYGYTF	TGTGCCAGCAGCGCTCGACAGGGCGGGGGCTATGGCTACACCTTC
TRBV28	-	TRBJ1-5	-	CASSLPPSNQPQHF	TGTGCCAGCAGTTTACCTCCCTCCAATCAGCCCCAGCATTTT
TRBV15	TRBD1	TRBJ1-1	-	CATSRDHRDRGRNTEAFF	TGTGCCACCAGCAGAGATCACCGGGACAGGGGGCGGAACACTGAAGCTTTCTTT
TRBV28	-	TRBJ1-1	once	CASNALWGRSNTEAFF	TGTGCCAGCAACGCGCTCTGGGGACGGTCTAACACTGAAGCTTTCTTT
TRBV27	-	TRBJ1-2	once	CASSSSGASYGYTF	-
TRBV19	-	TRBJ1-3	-	CASTRGGSGNTIYF	TGTGCCAGTACCCGAGGGGGGTCTGGAAACACCATATATTTT
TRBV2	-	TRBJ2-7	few	CASTGQSVYEQYF	TGTGCCAGCACGGGGCAGTCAGTCTACGAGCAGTACTTC
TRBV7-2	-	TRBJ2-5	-	CASSPRPDGQETQYF	TGTGCCAGCAGCCCGCGCCCCGATGGCCAAGAGACCCAGTACTTC
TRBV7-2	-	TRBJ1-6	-	CASSLAGGIKGSPLHF	TGTGCCAGCAGCTTAGCGGGAGGTATTAAGGGCTCACCCCTCCACTTT
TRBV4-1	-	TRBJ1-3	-	CASSQVTGSGNTIYF	TGCGCCAGCAGCCAAGTTACCGGCTCTGGAAACACCATATATTTT
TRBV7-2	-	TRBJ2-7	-	CASSLELDYEQYF	TGTGCCAGCAGCTTAGAACTAGACTACGAGCAGTACTTC
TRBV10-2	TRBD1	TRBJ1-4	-	CASSGTGAEKLFF	TGCGCCAGCAGCGGGACAGGAGCTGAAAAACTGTTTTTT
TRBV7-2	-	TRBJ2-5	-	CASSLRRSQETQYF	TGTGCCAGCAGCTTAAGGCGTTCTCAAGAGACCCAGTACTTC
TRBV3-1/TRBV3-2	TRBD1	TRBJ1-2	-	CASSQERTGYGYTF	TGTGCCAGCAGCCAAGAGAGGACAGGGTATGGCTACACCTTC
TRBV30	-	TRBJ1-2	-	CAWSVSGGLYTF	TGTGCCTGGAGTGTATCTGGGGGACTCTACACCTTC
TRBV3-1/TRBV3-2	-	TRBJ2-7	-	CASSRHRWQGGLYGQYF	TGTGCCAGCAGCCGTCACCGTTGGCAGGGGGGCCTTTATGGGCAGTACTTC
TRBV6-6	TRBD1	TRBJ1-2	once	CASRNGQGNGYTF	TGTGCCAGCAGAAATGGACAGGGGAACGGCTACACCTTC
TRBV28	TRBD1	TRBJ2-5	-	CASSFSGTGPETQYF	TGTGCCAGCAGTTTCTCCGGGACAGGGCCAGAGACCCAGTACTTC
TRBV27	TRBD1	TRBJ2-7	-	CASSKLPGQGTHEQYF	TGTGCCAGCAGTAAACTACCGGGACAGGGGACCCACGAGCAGTACTTC